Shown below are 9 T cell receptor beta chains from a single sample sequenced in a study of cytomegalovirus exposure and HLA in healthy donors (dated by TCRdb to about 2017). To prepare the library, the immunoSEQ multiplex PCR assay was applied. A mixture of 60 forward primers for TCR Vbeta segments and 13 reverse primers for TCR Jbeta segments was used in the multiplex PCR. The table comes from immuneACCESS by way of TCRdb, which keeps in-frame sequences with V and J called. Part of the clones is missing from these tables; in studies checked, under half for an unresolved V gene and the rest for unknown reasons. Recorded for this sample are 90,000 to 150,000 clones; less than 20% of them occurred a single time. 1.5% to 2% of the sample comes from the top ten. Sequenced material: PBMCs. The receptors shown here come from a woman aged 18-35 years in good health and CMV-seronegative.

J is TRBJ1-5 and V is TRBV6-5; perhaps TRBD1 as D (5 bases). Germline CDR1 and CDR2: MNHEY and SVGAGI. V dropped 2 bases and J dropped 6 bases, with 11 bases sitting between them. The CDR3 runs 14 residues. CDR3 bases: TGTGCCAGCAGTTACGGCAGGGAAGGTCAGCCCCAGCATTTT. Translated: CASSYGREGQPQHF.

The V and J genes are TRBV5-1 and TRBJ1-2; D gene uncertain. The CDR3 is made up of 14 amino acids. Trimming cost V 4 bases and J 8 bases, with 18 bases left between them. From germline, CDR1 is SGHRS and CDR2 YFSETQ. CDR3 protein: CASSQAGRDVGYTF. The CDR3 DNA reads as TGCGCCAGCAGCCAAGCCGGACGGGATGTAGGCTACACCTTC. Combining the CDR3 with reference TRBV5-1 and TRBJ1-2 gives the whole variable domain KAGVTQTPRYLIKTRGQQVTLSCSPISGHRSVSWYQQTPGQGLQFLFEYFSETQRNKGNFPGRFSGRQFSNSRSEMNVSTLELGDSALYLCASSQAGRDVGYTFGSGTRLTVV.

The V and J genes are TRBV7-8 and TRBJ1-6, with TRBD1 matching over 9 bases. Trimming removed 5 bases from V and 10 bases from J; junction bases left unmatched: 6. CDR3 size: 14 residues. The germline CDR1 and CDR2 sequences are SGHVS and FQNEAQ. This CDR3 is CASSAGTGYSPLHF. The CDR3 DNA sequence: TGTGCCAGCAGCGCCGGGACAGGGTACTCACCCCTCCACTTT.

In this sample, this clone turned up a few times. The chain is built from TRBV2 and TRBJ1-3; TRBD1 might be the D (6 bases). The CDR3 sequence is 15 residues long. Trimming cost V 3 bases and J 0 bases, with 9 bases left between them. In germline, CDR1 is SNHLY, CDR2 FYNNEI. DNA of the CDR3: TGTGCCAGCAGTGAGGGACACTTCTCTGGAAACACCATATATTTT. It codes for CASSEGHFSGNTIYF.

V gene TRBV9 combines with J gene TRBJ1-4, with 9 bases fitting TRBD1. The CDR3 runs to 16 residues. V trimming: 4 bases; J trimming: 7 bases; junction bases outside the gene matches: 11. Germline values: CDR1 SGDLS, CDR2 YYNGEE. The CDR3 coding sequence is TGTGCCAGCAGCCCCAGAGCCGGGACAGGGAGTGAAAAACTGTTTTTT. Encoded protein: CASSPRAGTGSEKLFF.

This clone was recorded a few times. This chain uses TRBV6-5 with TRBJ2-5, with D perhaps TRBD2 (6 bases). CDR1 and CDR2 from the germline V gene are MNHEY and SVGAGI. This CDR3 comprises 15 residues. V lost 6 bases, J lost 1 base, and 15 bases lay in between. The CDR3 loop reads CASSLHIAAQETQYF. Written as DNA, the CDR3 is TGTGCCAGCAGCCTCCATATAGCGGCCCAAGAGACCCAGTACTTC.

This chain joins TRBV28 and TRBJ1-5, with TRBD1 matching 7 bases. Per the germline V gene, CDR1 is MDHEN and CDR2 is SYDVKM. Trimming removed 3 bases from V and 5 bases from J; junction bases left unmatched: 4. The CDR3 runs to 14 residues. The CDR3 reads CASSFGQGDQPQHF. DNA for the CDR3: TGTGCCAGCAGTTTCGGGCAGGGGGATCAGCCCCAGCATTTT.

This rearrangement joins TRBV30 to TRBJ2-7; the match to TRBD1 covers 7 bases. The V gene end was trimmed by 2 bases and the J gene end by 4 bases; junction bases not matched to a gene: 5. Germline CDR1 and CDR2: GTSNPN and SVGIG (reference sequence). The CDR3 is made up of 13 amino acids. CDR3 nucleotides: TGTGCCTGGAGTCAAGGACAGGATTACGAGCAGTACTTC. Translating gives CAWSQGQDYEQYF.

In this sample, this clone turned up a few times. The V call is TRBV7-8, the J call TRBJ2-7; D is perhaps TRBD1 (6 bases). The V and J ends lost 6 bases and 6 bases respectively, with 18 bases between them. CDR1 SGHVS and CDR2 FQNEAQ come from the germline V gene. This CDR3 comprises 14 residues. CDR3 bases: TGTGCCAGCAGTACCCTGACAGGCTGGGGCGAGCAGTACTTC. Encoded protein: CASSTLTGWGEQYF. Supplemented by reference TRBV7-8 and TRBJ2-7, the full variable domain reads GAGVSQSPRYKVAKRGQDVALRCDPISGHVSLFWYQQALGQGPEFLTYFQNEAQLDKSGLPSDRFFAERPEGSVSTLKIQRTQQEDSAVYLCASSTLTGWGEQYFGPGTRLTVT.